This TCR beta chain stems from a study of cytomegalovirus exposure and HLA in healthy donors. Notes on the study in general: Among TCR beta chains, those listed as cytomegalovirus-associated numbered around 160. A later analysis showed that HLA-associated TCR beta chains had undergone more clonal expansion than equally common others.

About this clone itself: The antigen is undetermined.

PCR employed 60 Vbeta and 13 Jbeta primers. The assay was immunoSEQ multiplex PCR, and TCRdb's table has in-frame clones only and misses some. The sample includes about 200,000 clones, about 86% of them seen just once. The CDR3 contains 14 residues. V lost 3 bases and J lost 4, with 11 bases in between. Germline-derived CDR1 and CDR2 are SGHNT and YYREEE (reference sequence). The clonotype comes from a woman aged 30 to 39 in good health and CMV-seronegative. The chain couples TRBV5-4 to TRBJ2-1, with D possibly matching TRBD1 (5 bases). Sequencing was performed on PBMCs. CDR3 nucleotide sequence: TGTGCCAGCAGCTCCCGACAGATGTACAATGAGCAGTTCTTC. Translation gives CASSSRQMYNEQFF.